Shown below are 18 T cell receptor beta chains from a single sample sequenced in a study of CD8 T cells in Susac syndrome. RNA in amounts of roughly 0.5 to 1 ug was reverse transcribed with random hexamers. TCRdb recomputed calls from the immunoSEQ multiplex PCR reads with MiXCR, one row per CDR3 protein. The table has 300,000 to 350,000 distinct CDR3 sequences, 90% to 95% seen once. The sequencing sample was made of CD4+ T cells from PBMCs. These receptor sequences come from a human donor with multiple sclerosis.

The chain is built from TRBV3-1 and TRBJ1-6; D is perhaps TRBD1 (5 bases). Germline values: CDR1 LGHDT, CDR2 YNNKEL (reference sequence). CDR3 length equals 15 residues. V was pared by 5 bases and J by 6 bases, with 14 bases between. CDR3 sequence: CASSDSGKPNSPLHF. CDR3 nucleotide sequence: TGTGCCAGCAGCGATTCAGGGAAACCTAATTCACCCCTCCACTTT.

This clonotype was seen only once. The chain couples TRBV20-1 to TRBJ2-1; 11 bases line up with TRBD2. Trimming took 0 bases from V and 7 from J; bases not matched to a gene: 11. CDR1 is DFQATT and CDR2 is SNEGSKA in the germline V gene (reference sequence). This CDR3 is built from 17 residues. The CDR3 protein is CSARDPLAGGHPNEQFF. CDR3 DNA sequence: TGCAGTGCTAGAGATCCGTTAGCGGGAGGGCACCCTAATGAGCAGTTCTTC.

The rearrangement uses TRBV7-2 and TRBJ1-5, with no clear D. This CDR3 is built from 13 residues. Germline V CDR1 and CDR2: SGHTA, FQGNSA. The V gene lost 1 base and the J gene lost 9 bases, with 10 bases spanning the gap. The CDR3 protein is CASSLDSGMPQHF. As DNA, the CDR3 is TGTGCCAGCAGCTTAGACTCAGGCATGCCCCAGCATTTT. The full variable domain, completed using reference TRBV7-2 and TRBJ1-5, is GAGVSQSPSNKVTEKGKDVELRCDPISGHTALYWYRQSLGQGLEFLIYFQGNSAPDKSGLPSDRFSAERTGGSVSTLTIQRTQQEDSAVYLCASSLDSGMPQHFGDGTRLSIL.

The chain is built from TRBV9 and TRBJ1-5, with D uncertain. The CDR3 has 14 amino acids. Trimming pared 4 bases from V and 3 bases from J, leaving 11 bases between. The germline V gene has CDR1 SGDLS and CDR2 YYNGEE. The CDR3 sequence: CASSRGWANQPQHF. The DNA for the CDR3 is TGTGCCAGCAGCCGCGGTTGGGCCAATCAGCCCCAGCATTTT.

CDR3 coding DNA: TGTGCCAGCTCACCCACAGGAAAACCTAACTATGGCTACACCTTC. Its translation: CASSPTGKPNYGYTF. The J gene is TRBJ1-2, the V gene TRBV18; D is perhaps TRBD1 (5 bases). Trimming took 3 bases from V and 0 from J, leaving 11 bases between them. Germline CDR1 KGHSH, CDR2 LQKENI. This CDR3 is 15 amino acids long.

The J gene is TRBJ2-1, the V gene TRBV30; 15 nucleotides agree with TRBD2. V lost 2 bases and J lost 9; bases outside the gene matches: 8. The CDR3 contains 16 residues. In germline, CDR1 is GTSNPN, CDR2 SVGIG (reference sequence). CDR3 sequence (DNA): TGTGCCTGGAGTCGGGGACTAGCGGGAGGTGGTAGTGAGCAGTTCTTC. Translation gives CAWSRGLAGGGSEQFF.

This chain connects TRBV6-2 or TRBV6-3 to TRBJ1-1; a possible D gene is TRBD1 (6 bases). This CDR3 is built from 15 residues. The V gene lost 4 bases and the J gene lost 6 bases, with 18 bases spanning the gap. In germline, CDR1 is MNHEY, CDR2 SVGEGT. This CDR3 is CASSFLAGGLSEAFF. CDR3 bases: TGTGCCAGCAGTTTCCTGGCGGGGGGGCTTTCTGAAGCTTTCTTT.

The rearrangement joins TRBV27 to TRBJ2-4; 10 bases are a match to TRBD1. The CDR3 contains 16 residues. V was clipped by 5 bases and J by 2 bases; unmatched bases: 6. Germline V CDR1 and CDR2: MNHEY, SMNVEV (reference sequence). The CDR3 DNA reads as TGTGCCAGCAGTCCCGGGACAGGGGAACCCAAAAACATTCAGTACTTC. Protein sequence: CASSPGTGEPKNIQYF.

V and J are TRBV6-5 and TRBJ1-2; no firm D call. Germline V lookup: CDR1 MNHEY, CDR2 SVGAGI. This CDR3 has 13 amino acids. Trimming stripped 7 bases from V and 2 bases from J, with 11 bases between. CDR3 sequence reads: CASTPGKNYGYTF. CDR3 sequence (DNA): TGTGCCAGCACCCCGGGGAAGAACTATGGCTACACCTTC.

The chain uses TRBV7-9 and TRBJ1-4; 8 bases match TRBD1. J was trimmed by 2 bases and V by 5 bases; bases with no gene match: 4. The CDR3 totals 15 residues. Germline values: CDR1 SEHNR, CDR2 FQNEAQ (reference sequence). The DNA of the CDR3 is TGTGCCAGCAGCGCCCCAGGGGGCACTAATGAAAAACTGTTTTTT. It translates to CASSAPGGTNEKLFF.

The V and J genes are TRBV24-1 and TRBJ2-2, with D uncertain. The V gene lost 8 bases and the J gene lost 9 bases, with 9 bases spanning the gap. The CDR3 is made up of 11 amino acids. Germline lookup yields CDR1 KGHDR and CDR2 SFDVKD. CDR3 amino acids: CATTDGRELFF. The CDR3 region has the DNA TGTGCCACCACCGACGGCCGGGAGCTGTTTTTT.

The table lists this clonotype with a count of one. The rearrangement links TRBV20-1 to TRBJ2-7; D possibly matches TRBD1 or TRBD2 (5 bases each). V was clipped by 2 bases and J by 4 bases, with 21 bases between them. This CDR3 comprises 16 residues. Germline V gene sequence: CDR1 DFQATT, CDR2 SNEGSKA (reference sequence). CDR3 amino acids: CSARPPTRGVAYEQYF. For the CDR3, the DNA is TGCAGTGCTAGACCCCCAACAAGGGGAGTAGCTTACGAGCAGTACTTC.

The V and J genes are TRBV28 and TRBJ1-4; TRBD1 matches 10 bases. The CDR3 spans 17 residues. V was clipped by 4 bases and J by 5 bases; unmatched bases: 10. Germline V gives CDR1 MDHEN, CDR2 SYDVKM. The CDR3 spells CASSSPGQGKGNEKLFF. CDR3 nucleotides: TGTGCCAGCAGTTCGCCGGGACAGGGGAAAGGGAATGAAAAACTGTTTTTT.

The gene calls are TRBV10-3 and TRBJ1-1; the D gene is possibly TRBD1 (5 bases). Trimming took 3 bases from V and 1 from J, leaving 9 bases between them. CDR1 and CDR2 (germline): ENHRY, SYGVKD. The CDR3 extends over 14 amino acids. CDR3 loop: CAISDLGGNTEAFF. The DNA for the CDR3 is TGTGCCATCAGTGATCTCGGGGGGAACACTGAAGCTTTCTTT.

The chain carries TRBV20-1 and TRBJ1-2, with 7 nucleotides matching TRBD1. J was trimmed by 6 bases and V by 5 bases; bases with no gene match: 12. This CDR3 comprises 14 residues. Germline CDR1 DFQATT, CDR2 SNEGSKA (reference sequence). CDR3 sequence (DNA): TGCAGTGCTGCCAGATACCGACAGGGCGATGGCTACACCTTC. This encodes CSAARYRQGDGYTF.

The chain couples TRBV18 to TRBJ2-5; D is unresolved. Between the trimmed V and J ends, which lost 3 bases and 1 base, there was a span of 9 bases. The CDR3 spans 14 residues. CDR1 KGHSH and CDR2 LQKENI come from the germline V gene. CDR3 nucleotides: TGTGCCAGCTCACCCGGCCAGCTCCAAGAGACCCAGTACTTC. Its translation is CASSPGQLQETQYF.

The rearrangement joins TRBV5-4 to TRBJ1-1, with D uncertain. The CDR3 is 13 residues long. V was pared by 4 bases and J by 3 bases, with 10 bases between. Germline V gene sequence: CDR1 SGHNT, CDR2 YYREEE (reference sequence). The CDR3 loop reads CASSAGLYTEAFF. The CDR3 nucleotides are TGTGCCAGCAGCGCCGGACTATACACTGAAGCTTTCTTT.

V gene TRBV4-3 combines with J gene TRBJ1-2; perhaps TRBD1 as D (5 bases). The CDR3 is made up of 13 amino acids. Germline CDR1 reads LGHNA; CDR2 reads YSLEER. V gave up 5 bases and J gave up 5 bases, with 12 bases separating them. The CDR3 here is CASSSEWGYGYTF. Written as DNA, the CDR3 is TGCGCCAGCAGCTCTGAATGGGGGTATGGCTACACCTTC.